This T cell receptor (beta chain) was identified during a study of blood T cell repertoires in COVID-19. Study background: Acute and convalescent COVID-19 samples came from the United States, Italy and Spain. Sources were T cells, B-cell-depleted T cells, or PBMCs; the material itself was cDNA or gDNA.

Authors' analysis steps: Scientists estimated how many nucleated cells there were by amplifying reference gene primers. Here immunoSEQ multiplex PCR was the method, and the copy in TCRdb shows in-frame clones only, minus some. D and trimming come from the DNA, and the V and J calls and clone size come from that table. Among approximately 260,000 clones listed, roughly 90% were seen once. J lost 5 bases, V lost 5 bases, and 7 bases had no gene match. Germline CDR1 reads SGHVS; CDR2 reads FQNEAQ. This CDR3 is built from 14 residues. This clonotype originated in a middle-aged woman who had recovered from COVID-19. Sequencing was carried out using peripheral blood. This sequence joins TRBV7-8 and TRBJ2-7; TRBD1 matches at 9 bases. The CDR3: CASSTGTGHHEQYF. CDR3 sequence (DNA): TGTGCCAGCAGCACCGGGACAGGGCACCACGAGCAGTACTTC.